These 6 T cell receptor beta chains were all obtained from the same sample, sequenced in a study of control samples from healthy donors and cancer patients. The repertoire was sequenced with immunoSEQ multiplex PCR; TCRdb's copy has only in-frame clones and lacks some. The table has around 20,000 clones, around 83% seen once. Sequenced input: PBMCs. The source of these receptors is an elderly man with head and neck cancer.

This clone appeared a few times. The gene calls are TRBV27 and TRBJ1-5; no definite D call. The CDR3 totals 16 residues. V lost 5 bases and J lost 8, with 22 bases in between. Germline V lookup: CDR1 MNHEY, CDR2 SMNVEV (reference sequence). Here the CDR3 DNA reads TGTGCCAGCAGTAGCTCGAAAGGTTTTGGTTTAGAGCCCCAGCATTTT. This translates into CASSSSKGFGLEPQHF.

V gene TRBV27 combines with J gene TRBJ1-1; D is unclear. Between the trimmed V and J ends, which lost 1 base and 1 base, there was a span of 7 bases. The V gene's germline CDR1 is MNHEY and CDR2 SMNVEV (reference sequence). The CDR3 has 14 residues. CDR3 DNA: TGTGCCAGCAGTTTATACGCAGGGAACACTGAAGCTTTCTTT. This translates into CASSLYAGNTEAFF.

The CDR3 DNA reads TGTGCCAGCAGTCAAAGAGGATTCGTTACGAACACCGGGGAGCTGTTTTTT. It encodes CASSQRGFVTNTGELFF. The chain is built from TRBV6-6 and TRBJ2-2, with no clear D. V was pared by 5 bases and J by 0 bases, with 16 bases between. Germline assignment: CDR1 MNHNY and CDR2 SVGAGI (reference sequence). This CDR3 is 17 amino acids long.

The V call is TRBV2, the J call TRBJ2-1; D is undetermined. CDR1 and CDR2 (germline): SNHLY, FYNNEI. V was clipped by 6 bases and J by 4 bases, with 7 bases between them. There are 12 residues in the CDR3. CDR3 residues: CASSDTYNEQFF. CDR3 in DNA: TGTGCCAGCAGCGACACGTACAATGAGCAGTTCTTC.

This chain connects TRBV3-1 (or the pseudogene TRBV3-2) to TRBJ2-5; 8 bases agree with TRBD2. Germline lookup yields CDR1 LGHDT and CDR2 YNNKEL (reference sequence). There are 15 residues in the CDR3. Trimming cost V 1 base and J 4 bases; bases outside gene matches: 5. CDR3 bases: TGTGCCAGCAGCCAAGCACCGGGACTAGTAGAGACCCAGTACTTC. Translated, it gives CASSQAPGLVETQYF.

This rearrangement joins TRBV14 to TRBJ2-2; 8 bases align to TRBD2. Per the germline V gene, CDR1 is SGHDN and CDR2 is FVKESK. The CDR3 covers 15 residues. With 1 base clipped from V and 7 bases from J, the junction kept 5 bases outside the gene matches. The CDR3: CASSQVGGAGGELFF. The CDR3 region has the DNA TGTGCCAGCAGCCAAGTCGGGGGGGCCGGCGGGGAGCTGTTTTTT.